Sequencing of this T cell receptor (beta chain) was carried out in a study of blood T cell repertoires in COVID-19. Study context: Whether acute or convalescent, the COVID-19 samples came from the United States, Italy and Spain. Sources were T cells, B-cell-depleted T cells, or PBMCs; the material itself was cDNA or gDNA.

V shed 1 base, J shed 4 bases, and the junction held 5 bases outside the gene matches. CDR3 length: 14 amino acids. The germline V gene encodes CDR1 SQVTM and CDR2 ANQGSEA. Original handling: Researchers report that nucleated cell counts were estimated from reference gene primer amplification. The method was immunoSEQ multiplex PCR; TCRdb's version includes in-frame clones alone and lacks a portion of them. V and J calls and clone size are copied from that table; D and trimming were computed from the DNA. In the table there are under 300,000 clones, around four fifths of which are singletons. The TCR originated in a man in his 60s who had recovered from COVID-19. Sequenced sample: peripheral blood. This chain uses TRBV29-1 with TRBJ1-1; 8 bases are a match to TRBD1. The CDR3 reads CSVEVQGAITEAFF. CDR3 DNA: TGCAGCGTTGAAGTCCAGGGGGCAATCACTGAAGCTTTCTTT.